These 17 T cell receptor beta chains were all obtained from the same sample, sequenced in a study of blood T cell repertoires in COVID-19 (dated by TCRdb to about 2020). The library was generated by the immunoSEQ multiplex PCR assay. TCRdb's version of the immuneACCESS table is confined to in-frame rearrangements and falls short of the full clone set. An unresolved V gene accounts for under half of the shortfall where checked; the remainder is of unknown origin. The sample data list roughly 30,000 clones, and under 90% of these were observed just once. The ten largest account for roughly 46% of the sample. The material sequenced was peripheral blood. The source of these receptors is a woman over 75 with acute or convalescent COVID-19.

This clone was seen just once. The J gene is TRBJ1-1, the V gene TRBV6-5; D ambiguous. The CDR3 totals 12 residues. From germline, CDR1 is MNHEY and CDR2 SVGAGI. The V end was cut by 7 bases, the J end by 6 bases, with 12 bases between. The CDR3 DNA sequence: TGTGCCAGCACCGACCGGGTATCTGAAGCTTTCTTT. This gives the protein CASTDRVSEAFF.

This clone was seen only once. This chain joins TRBV27 and TRBJ2-5, with 7 bases fitting TRBD1. The germline V gene has CDR1 MNHEY and CDR2 SMNVEV (reference sequence). The CDR3 has 16 amino acids. V lost 5 bases and J lost 5; bases outside the gene matches: 14. DNA of the CDR3: TGTGCCAGCAGTCCAATCGACAGGGCGGGCCGGGAGACCCAGTACTTC. Its translation is CASSPIDRAGRETQYF.

The chain uses TRBV4-3 and TRBJ1-6; 8 positions agree with TRBD1. The J segment lost 10 bases and the V segment lost 0 bases, leaving 11 bases of the junction unmatched. This CDR3 region has 17 residues. CDR1 is LGHNA and CDR2 is YSLEER in the germline V gene. This CDR3 reads CASSQEWQGARSSPLHF. Written as DNA, the CDR3 is TGCGCCAGCAGCCAAGAGTGGCAGGGGGCGAGATCGTCACCCCTCCACTTT.

The rearrangement links TRBV4-1 to TRBJ2-5; tentative D call: TRBD2 (5 bases). Germline assignment: CDR1 MGHRA and CDR2 YSYEKL. This CDR3 is 13 amino acids long. Between the trimmed V and J ends, which lost 0 bases and 7 bases, there was a span of 9 bases. For the CDR3, the DNA is TGCGCCAGCAGCCAAGATCCCCGGGGGACCCAGTACTTC. This gives the protein CASSQDPRGTQYF.

The V gene is TRBV30, the J gene TRBJ2-7, with 11 bases fitting TRBD1. This CDR3 is built from 15 residues. Trimming removed 3 bases from V and 3 bases from J; junction bases left unmatched: 7. In germline, CDR1 is GTSNPN, CDR2 SVGIG (reference sequence). CDR3 sequence reads: CAWSLGQGGVYEQYF. The CDR3 region has the DNA TGTGCCTGGAGCCTGGGACAGGGGGGGGTCTACGAGCAGTACTTC.

This chain connects TRBV28 to TRBJ2-1; D perhaps matches TRBD2 (6 bases). The CDR3 is 14 residues long. Trimming took off 3 bases at V and 3 bases at J, with 9 bases between the two ends. The germline V gene encodes CDR1 MDHEN and CDR2 SYDVKM. CDR3 sequence: CASSFRESYNEQFF. As DNA, the CDR3 is TGTGCCAGCAGTTTCCGGGAGAGCTACAATGAGCAGTTCTTC.

This chain connects TRBV24-1 to TRBJ2-2; tentative D call: TRBD1 (5 bases). This CDR3 comprises 14 residues. CDR1 is KGHDR, CDR2 SFDVKD, per germline. V was shortened by 7 bases and J by 0 bases, with 8 bases between the two germline ends. This chain's CDR3 is CATRDTANTGELFF. As DNA, the CDR3 is TGTGCCACCAGGGACACTGCGAACACCGGGGAGCTGTTTTTT.

The chain employs TRBV27 and TRBJ2-7; possible D gene TRBD1, 5 bases. The CDR3 runs 13 residues. Trimming took off 5 bases at V and 0 bases at J, with 8 bases between the two ends. Germline lookup yields CDR1 MNHEY and CDR2 SMNVEV (reference sequence). The CDR3 loop is CASSLRVSYEQYF. In DNA, the CDR3 is TGTGCCAGCAGTCTCAGGGTCTCCTACGAGCAGTACTTC.

This clone came up a few times. The chain is built from TRBV30 and TRBJ1-3, with a possible D match to TRBD1 (5 bases). This CDR3 region has 17 residues. Germline values: CDR1 GTSNPN, CDR2 SVGIG (reference sequence). Trimming removed 1 base from V and 2 bases from J, with 18 bases in between. CDR3 sequence: CAWSAQLRGFAGNTIYF. The CDR3 DNA sequence: TGTGCCTGGAGTGCGCAACTAAGGGGATTCGCTGGAAACACCATATATTTT.

This sequence joins TRBV10-3 and TRBJ1-2; 7 nucleotides align to TRBD1. Losses at the gene ends were 8 bases for V and 1 base for J; bases not matched to a gene: 10. Germline lookup yields CDR1 ENHRY and CDR2 SYGVKD. This CDR3 has 15 amino acids. The CDR3 sequence is CAIGRQGYFNYGYTF. CDR3 in DNA: TGTGCCATCGGCCGACAGGGCTATTTTAACTATGGCTACACCTTC.

The J gene is TRBJ2-1, the V gene TRBV7-8, with TRBD2 matching over 8 bases. The CDR3 has 18 amino acids. V was pared by 5 bases and J by 0 bases, with 12 bases of the junction left unmatched. Germline lookup yields CDR1 SGHVS and CDR2 FQNEAQ. The CDR3 sequence: CASSNPPERGSSYNEQFF. The CDR3 nucleotides read TGTGCCAGCAGCAACCCCCCTGAGCGGGGGTCCTCCTACAATGAGCAGTTCTTC.

V gene TRBV9 combines with J gene TRBJ1-2, with TRBD1 identical over 8 bases. Germline loops: CDR1 SGDLS, CDR2 YYNGEE. Trimming removed 4 bases from V and 6 bases from J; junction bases left unmatched: 2. The CDR3 contains 12 residues. CDR3 region: CASSNRGNGYTF. The DNA for the CDR3 is TGTGCCAGCAGCAACAGGGGGAATGGCTACACCTTC.

The chain has TRBV27 and TRBJ1-1; 9 bases fit TRBD1. V was clipped by 4 bases and J by 4 bases; unmatched bases: 7. The CDR3 totals 15 residues. Germline V gene lookup returns CDR1 MNHEY and CDR2 SMNVEV (reference sequence). The CDR3 here is CASSSYGQGSTEAFF. CDR3 bases: TGTGCCAGCAGTTCCTACGGACAGGGGTCCACTGAAGCTTTCTTT.

The rearrangement joins TRBV4-1 to TRBJ2-1; the D gene is possibly TRBD1 (5 bases). The CDR3 has 15 amino acids. Germline loops: CDR1 MGHRA, CDR2 YSYEKL. Trimming shortened V by 0 bases and J by 7 bases, and 13 bases separated the two germline ends. The CDR3 sequence is CASSQDTREGNEQFF. In DNA, the CDR3 is TGCGCCAGCAGCCAAGATACCAGGGAAGGTAATGAGCAGTTCTTC.

V usage is TRBV7-9 and J usage is TRBJ2-7; D is perhaps TRBD1 (5 bases). Germline CDR1 is SEHNR and CDR2 is FQNEAQ (reference sequence). The CDR3 loop spans 15 amino acids. The V gene lost 5 bases and the J gene lost 2 bases, with 16 bases spanning the gap. The CDR3 loop is CASSPWSQGAYEQYF. The DNA of the CDR3 is TGTGCCAGCAGCCCCTGGTCTCAGGGTGCCTACGAGCAGTACTTC.

V usage is TRBV5-1 and J usage is TRBJ1-4; 7 bases are a match to TRBD1. CDR1 and CDR2 (germline): SGHRS, YFSETQ. This CDR3 has 14 residues. With V trimmed by 6 bases and J by 4 bases, 6 bases remained unmatched. Here the CDR3 DNA reads TGCGCCAGCAACAGGGGACTGGGTAATGAAAAACTGTTTTTT. Translating it yields CASNRGLGNEKLFF.

The chain links TRBV28 to TRBJ1-3; 7 nucleotides line up with TRBD1. Trimming at V came to 3 bases and at J to 0 bases, leaving 5 bases not matched to a gene. Germline CDR1 and CDR2: MDHEN and SYDVKM. The CDR3 loop spans 16 amino acids. The DNA for the CDR3 is TGTGCCAGCAGTTTGAGGCAGGGGGTCTCTGGAAACACCATATATTTT. Amino acids: CASSLRQGVSGNTIYF.